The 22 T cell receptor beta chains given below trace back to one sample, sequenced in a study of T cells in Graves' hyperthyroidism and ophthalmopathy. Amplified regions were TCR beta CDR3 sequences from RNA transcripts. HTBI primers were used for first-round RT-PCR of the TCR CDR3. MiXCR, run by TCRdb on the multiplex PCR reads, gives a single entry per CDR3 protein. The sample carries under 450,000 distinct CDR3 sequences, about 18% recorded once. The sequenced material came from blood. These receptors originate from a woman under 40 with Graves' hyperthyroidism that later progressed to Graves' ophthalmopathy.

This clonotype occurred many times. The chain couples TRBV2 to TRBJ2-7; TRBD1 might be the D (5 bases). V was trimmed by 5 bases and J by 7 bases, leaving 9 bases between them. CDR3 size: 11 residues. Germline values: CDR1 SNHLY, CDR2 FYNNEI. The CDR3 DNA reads TGTGCCAGCAGTTCAGGGTTTGAGCAGTACTTC. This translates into CASSSGFEQYF. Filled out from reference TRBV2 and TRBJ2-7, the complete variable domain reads EPEVTQTPSHQVTQMGQEVILRCVPISNHLYFYWYRQILGQKVEFLVSFYNNEISEKSEIFDDQFSVERPDGSNFTLKIRSTKLEDSAMYFCASSSGFEQYFGPGTRLTVT.

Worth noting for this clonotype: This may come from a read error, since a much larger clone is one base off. The CDR3, as DNA: TGTGCCAGCGAGGGGACCGGGACAGGCCCCAACCGGACCCAGTACTTC. This encodes CASEGTGTGPNRTQYF. The chain is built from TRBV2 and TRBJ2-5, with 8 positions matching TRBD1. CDR1 SNHLY and CDR2 FYNNEI come from the germline V gene. This CDR3 has 16 residues. The V gene end was trimmed by 8 bases and the J gene end by 7 bases; junction bases not matched to a gene: 18.

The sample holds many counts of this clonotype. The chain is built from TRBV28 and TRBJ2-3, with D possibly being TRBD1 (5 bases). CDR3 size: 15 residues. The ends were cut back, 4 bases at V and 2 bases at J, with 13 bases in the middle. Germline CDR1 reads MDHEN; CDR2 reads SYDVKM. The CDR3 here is CASSSLGQDTDTQYF. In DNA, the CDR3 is TGTGCCAGCAGTTCCCTCGGACAAGACACAGATACGCAGTATTTT.

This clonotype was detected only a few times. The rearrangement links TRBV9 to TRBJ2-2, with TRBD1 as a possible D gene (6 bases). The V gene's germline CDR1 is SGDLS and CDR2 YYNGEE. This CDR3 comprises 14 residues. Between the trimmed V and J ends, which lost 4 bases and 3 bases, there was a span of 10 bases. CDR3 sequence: CASSPGQYTGELFF. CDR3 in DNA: TGTGCCAGCAGCCCTGGACAGTACACCGGGGAGCTGTTTTTT. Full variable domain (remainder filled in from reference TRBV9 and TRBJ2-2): DSGVTQTPKHLITATGQRVTLRCSPRSGDLSVYWYQQSLDQGLQFLIQYYNGEERAKGNILERFSAQQFPDLHSELNLSSLELGDSALYFCASSPGQYTGELFFGEGSRLTVL.

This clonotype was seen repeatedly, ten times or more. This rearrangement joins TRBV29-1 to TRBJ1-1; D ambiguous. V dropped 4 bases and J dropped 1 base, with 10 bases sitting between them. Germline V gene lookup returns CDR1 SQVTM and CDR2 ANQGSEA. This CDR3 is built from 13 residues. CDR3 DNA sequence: TGCAGCGTTGTATGGGGAGAGAACACTGAAGCTTTCTTT. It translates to CSVVWGENTEAFF.

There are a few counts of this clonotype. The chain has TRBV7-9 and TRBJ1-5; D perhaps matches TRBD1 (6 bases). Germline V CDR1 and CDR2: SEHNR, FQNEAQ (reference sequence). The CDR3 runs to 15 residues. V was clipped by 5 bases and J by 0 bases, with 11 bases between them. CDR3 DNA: TGTGCCAGCAGCCCTGGACAGAATAGCAATCAGCCCCAGCATTTT. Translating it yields CASSPGQNSNQPQHF.

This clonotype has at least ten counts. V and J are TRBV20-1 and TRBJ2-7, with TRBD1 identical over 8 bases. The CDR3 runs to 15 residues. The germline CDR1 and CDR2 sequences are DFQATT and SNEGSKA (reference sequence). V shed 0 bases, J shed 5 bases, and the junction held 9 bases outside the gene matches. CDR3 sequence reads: CSARDLQGASHEQYF. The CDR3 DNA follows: TGCAGTGCTAGAGATTTGCAGGGGGCCTCTCACGAGCAGTACTTC.

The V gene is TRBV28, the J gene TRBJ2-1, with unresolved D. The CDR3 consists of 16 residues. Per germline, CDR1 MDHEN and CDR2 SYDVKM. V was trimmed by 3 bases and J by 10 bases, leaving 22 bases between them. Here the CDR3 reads CASSFLPSLIRIEQFF. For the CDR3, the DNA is TGTGCCAGCAGTTTCCTCCCGTCGCTGATACGCATCGAGCAGTTCTTC.

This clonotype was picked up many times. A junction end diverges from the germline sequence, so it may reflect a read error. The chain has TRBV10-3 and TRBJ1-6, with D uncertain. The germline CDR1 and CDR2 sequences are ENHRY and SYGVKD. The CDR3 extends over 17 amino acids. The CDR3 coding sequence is TGTGCCATCAGTGAGTCTGGCGTGGCCTCCAATAATTCACCCCTCCACTTT. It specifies CAISESGVASNNSPLHF.

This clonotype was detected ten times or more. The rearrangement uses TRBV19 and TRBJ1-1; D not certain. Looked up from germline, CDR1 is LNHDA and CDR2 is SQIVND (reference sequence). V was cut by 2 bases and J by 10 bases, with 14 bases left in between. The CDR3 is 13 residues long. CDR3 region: CASSIQQSAAAFF. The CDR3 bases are TGTGCCAGTAGTATACAGCAATCGGCGGCAGCTTTCTTT. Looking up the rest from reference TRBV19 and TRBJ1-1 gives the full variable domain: DGGITQSPKYLFRKEGQNVTLSCEQNLNHDAMYWYRQDPGQGLRLIYYSQIVNDFQKGDIAEGYSVSREKKESFPLTVTSAQKNPTAFYLCASSIQQSAAAFFGQGTRLTVV.

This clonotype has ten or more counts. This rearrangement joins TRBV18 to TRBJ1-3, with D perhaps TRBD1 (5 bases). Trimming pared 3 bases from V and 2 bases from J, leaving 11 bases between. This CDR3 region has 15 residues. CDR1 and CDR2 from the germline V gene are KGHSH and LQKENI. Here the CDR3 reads CASSPLRDPGNTIYF. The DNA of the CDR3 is TGTGCCAGCTCACCTTTAAGGGACCCTGGAAACACCATATATTTT.

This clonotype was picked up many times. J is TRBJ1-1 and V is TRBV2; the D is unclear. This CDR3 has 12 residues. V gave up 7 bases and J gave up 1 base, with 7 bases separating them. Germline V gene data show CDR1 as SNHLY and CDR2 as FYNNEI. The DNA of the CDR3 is TGTGCCAGCATTTGGAAGAACACTGAAGCTTTCTTT. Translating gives CASIWKNTEAFF. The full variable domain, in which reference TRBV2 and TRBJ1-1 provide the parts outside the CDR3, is EPEVTQTPSHQVTQMGQEVILRCVPISNHLYFYWYRQILGQKVEFLVSFYNNEISEKSEIFDDQFSVERPDGSNFTLKIRSTKLEDSAMYFCASIWKNTEAFFGQGTRLTVV.

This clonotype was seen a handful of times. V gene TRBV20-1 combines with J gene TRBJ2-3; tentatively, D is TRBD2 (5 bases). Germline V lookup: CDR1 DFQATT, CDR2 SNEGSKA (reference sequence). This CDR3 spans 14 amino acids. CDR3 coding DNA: TGCAGCCCCAGCCCCGGGGTATGGGCTGATACGCAGTATTTT. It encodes CSPSPGVWADTQYF.

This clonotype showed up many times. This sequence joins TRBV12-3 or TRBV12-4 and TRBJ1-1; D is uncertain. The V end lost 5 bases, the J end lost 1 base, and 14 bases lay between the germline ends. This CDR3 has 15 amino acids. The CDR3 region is CASSPRGGRNTEAFF. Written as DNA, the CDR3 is TGTGCCAGCAGTCCCCGAGGAGGGCGGAACACTGAAGCTTTCTTT.

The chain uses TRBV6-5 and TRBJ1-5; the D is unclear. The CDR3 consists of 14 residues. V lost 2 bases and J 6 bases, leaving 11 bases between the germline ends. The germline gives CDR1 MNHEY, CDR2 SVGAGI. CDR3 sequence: CASSYGRDIQPQHF. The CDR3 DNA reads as TGTGCCAGCAGTTACGGACGAGACATTCAGCCCCAGCATTTT.

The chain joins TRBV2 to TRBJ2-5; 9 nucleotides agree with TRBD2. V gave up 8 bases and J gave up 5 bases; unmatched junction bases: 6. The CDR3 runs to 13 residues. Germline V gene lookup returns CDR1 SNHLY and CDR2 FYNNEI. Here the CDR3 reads CASLGGGAETQYF. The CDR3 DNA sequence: TGTGCCAGCCTTGGCGGGGGGGCGGAGACCCAGTACTTC.

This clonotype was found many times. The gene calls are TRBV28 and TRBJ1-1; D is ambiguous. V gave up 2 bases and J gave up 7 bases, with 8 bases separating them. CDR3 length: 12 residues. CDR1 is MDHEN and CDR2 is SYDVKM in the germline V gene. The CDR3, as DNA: TGTGCCAGCAGTTTAGGGTTCGTTGAAGCTTTCTTT. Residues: CASSLGFVEAFF.

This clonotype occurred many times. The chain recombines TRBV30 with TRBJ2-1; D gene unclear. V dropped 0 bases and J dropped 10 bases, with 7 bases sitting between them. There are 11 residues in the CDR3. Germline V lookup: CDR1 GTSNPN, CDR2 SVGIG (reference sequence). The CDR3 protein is CAWSVLREQFF. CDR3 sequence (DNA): TGTGCCTGGAGTGTACTACGGGAGCAGTTCTTC.

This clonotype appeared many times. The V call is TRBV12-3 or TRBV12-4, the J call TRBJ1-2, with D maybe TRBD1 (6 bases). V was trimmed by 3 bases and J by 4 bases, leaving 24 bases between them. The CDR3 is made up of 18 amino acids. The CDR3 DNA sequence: TGTGCCAGCAGTTTTTGGGGCCAGGGGATGAGTTCAGGCTATGGCTACACCTTC. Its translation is CASSFWGQGMSSGYGYTF.

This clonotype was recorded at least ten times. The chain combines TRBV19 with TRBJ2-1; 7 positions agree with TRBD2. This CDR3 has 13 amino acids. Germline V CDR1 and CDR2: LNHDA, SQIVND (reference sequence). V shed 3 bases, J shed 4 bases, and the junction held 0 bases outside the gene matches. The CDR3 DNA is TGTGCCAGTAGTATGGGACTATACAATGAGCAGTTCTTC. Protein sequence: CASSMGLYNEQFF. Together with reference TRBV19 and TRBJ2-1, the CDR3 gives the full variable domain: DGGITQSPKYLFRKEGQNVTLSCEQNLNHDAMYWYRQDPGQGLRLIYYSQIVNDFQKGDIAEGYSVSREKKESFPLTVTSAQKNPTAFYLCASSMGLYNEQFFGPGTRLTVL.

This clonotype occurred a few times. CDR3 amino acids: CASSQGRSNTEAFF. CDR3 bases: TGCGCCAGCAGCCAGGGACGGTCGAACACTGAAGCTTTCTTT. V is TRBV5-1 and J is TRBJ1-1, with D possibly matching TRBD1 (5 bases). Germline loops: CDR1 SGHRS, CDR2 YFSETQ. This CDR3 is 14 amino acids long. The V and J ends lost 4 bases and 1 base respectively, with 11 bases between them.

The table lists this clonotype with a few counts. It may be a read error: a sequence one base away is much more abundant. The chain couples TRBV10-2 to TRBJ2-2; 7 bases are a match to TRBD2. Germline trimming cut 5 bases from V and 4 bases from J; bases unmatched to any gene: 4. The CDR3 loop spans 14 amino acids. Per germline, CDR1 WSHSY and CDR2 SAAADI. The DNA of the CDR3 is TGCGCCAGCAGTCGGGAGGCGGGCACCGGGGAGCTGTTTTTT. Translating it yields CASSREAGTGELFF.